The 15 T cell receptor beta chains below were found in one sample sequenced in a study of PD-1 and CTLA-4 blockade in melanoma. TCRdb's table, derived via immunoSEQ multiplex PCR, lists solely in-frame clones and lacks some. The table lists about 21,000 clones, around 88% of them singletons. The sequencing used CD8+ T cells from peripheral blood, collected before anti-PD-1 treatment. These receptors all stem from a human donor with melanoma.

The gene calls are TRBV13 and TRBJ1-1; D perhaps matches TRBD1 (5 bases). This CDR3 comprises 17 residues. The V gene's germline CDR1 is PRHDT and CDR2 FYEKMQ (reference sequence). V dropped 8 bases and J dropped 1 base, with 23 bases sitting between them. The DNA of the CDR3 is TGTGCCAGCGGCCCCCCCGGGGGGGATTTGACGAACACTGAAGCTTTCTTT. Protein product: CASGPPGGDLTNTEAFF.

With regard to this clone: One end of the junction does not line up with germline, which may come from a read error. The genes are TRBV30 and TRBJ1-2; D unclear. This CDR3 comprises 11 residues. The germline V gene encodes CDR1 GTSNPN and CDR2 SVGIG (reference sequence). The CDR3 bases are TGTGCCTGGAGTTCCGGGCCCGGCGAGTTCTTC. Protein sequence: CAWSSGPGEFF.

The CDR3 protein is CASSSSGGLPTDTQYF. In DNA, the CDR3 is TGTGCCAGCAGTTCGAGCGGGGGGCTCCCGACAGATACGCAGTATTTT. The chain employs TRBV6-2 or TRBV6-3 and TRBJ2-3; TRBD2 matches at 9 bases. CDR1 and CDR2 from the germline V gene are MNHEY and SVGEGT. The length of the CDR3 is 16 residues. Unmatched junction bases numbered 8, after V lost 4 bases and J lost 3 bases.

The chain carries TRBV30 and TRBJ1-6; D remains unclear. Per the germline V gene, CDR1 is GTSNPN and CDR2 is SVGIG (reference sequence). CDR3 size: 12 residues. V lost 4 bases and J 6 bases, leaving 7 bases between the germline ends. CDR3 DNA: TGTGCCTGGACCGCGGGTAATTCACCCCTCCACTTT. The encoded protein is CAWTAGNSPLHF.

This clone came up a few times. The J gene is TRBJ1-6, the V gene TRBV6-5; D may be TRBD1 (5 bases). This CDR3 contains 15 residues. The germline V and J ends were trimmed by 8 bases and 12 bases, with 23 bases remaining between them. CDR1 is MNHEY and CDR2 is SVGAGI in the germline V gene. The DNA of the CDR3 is TGTGCCAGCTCTAGGCAGGGTGGTAAGCGAGGACCCCTCCACTTT. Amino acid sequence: CASSRQGGKRGPLHF.

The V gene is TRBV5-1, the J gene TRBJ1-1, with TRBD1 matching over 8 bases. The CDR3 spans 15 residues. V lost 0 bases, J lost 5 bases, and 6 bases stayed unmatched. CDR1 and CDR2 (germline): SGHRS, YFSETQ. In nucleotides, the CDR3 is TGCGCCAGCAGCTTGGACAGGGGGACATTGACTGAAGCTTTCTTT. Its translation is CASSLDRGTLTEAFF. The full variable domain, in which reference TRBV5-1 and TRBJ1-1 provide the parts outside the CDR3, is KAGVTQTPRYLIKTRGQQVTLSCSPISGHRSVSWYQQTPGQGLQFLFEYFSETQRNKGNFPGRFSGRQFSNSRSEMNVSTLELGDSALYLCASSLDRGTLTEAFFGQGTRLTVV.

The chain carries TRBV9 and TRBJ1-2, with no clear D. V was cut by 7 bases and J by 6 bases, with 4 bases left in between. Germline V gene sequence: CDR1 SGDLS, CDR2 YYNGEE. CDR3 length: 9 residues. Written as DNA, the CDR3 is TGTGCCAGCGGCAATGGCTACACCTTC. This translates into CASGNGYTF.

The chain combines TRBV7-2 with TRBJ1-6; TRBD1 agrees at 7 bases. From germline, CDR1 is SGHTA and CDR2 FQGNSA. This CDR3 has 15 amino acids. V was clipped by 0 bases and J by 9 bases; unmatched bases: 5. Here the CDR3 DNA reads TGTGCCAGCAGCTTAGCTGCAGGGGGAGGTTCACCCCTCCACTTT. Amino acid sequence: CASSLAAGGGSPLHF.

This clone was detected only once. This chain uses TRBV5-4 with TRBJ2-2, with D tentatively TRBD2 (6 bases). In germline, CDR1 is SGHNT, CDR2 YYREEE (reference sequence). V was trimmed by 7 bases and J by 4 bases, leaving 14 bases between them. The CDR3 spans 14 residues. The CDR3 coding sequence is TGTGCCAGCCGTACGGGGGACGGCACCGGGGAGCTGTTTTTT. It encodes CASRTGDGTGELFF.

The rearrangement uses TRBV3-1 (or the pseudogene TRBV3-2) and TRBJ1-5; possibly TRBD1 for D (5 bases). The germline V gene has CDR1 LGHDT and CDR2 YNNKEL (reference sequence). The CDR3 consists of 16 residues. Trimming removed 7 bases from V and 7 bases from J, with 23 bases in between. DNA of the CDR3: TGTGCCAGCAACCAGGTTCTGGGGGTCCATAAGCAGCCCCAGCATTTT. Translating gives CASNQVLGVHKQPQHF.

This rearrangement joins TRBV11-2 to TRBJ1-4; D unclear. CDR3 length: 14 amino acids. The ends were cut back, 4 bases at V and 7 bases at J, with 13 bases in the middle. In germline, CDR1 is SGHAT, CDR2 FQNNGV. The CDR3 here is CASSSNPLGEKLFF. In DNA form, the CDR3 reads TGTGCCAGCAGCTCTAACCCTCTCGGTGAAAAACTGTTTTTT.

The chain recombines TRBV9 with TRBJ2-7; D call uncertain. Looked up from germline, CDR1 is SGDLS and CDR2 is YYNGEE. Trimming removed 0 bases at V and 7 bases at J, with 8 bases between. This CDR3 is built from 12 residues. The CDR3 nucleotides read TGTGCCAGCAGCGTAGTTCCTGGGGAGCAGTACTTC. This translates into CASSVVPGEQYF.

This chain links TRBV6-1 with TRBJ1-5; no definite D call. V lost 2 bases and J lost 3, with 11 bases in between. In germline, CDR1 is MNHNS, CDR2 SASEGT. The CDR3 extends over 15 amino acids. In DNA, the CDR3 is TGTGCCAGCAGTGAATGGTTGGGGTACAATCAGCCCCAGCATTTT. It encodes CASSEWLGYNQPQHF.

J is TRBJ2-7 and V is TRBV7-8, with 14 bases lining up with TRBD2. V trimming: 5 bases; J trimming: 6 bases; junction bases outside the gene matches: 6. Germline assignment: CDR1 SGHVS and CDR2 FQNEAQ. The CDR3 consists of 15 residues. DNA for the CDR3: TGTGCCAGCAGCGACGGGACTAGCGGGGGTCGCGAGCAGTACTTC. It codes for CASSDGTSGGREQYF.

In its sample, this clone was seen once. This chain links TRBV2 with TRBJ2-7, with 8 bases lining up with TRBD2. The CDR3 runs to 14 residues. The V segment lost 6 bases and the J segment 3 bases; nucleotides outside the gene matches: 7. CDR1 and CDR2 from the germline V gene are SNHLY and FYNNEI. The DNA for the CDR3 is TGTGCCAGCAGCTATACCGGGACTAGCTACGAGCAGTACTTC. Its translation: CASSYTGTSYEQYF.